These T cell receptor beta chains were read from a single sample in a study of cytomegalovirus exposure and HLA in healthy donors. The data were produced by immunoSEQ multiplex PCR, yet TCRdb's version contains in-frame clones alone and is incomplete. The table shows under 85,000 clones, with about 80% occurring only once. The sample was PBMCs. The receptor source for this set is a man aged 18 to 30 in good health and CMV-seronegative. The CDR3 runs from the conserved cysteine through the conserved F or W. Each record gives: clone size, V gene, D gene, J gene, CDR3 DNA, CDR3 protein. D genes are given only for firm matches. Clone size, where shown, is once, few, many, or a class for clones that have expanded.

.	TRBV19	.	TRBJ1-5	TGTGCCAGTAGGGACACAATGTTCAATCAGCCCCAGCATTTT	CASRDTMFNQPQHF
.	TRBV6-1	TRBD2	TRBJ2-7	TGTGCCACCTCAGCACGGGGGGGCTCTTACGAGCAGTACTTC	CATSARGGSYEQYF
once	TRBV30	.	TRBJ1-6	TGTGCCTGGAGTGTTGAGGGTAATAATTCACCCCTCCACTTT	CAWSVEGNNSPLHF
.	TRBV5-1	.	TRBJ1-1	TGCGCCAGCAGCTTGGCCGGTCCCACTGAAGCTTTCTTT	CASSLAGPTEAFF
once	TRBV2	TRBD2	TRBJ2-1	TGTGCCAGCAGGGTTCCTAGCGGGGGCAACAATGAGCAGTTCTTC	CASRVPSGGNNEQFF
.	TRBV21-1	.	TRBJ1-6	TGTGCCAGCAGCAAAAAATTGGGGGGGGCACCCCTCCACTTT	CASSKKLGGAPLHF
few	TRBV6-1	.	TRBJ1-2	TGTGCCAGCAGTGAAAGTTCCTCGGGTGGCTACACCTTC	CASSESSSGGYTF
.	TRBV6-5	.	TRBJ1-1	TGTGCCAGCAGTTATAGCCCCTCGAACACTGAAGCTTTCTTT	CASSYSPSNTEAFF
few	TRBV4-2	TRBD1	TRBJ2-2	TGTGCCAGCAGCCAACAAACACGGGGGACAGGGGGAACCGGGGAGCTGTTTTTT	CASSQQTRGTGGTGELFF
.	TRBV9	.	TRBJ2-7	TGTGCCAGCAGCGTAGCCCAGGGCTTTGGGGAGCAGTACTTC	CASSVAQGFGEQYF
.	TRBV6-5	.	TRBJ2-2	TGTGCCAGCAGTTTCGCGGGGGCGGCAACCGGGGAGCTGTTTTTT	CASSFAGAATGELFF
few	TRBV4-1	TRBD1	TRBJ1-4	TGCGCCAGCAGCCAGCAGACAGGGTTAGCGGAAAAACTGTTTTTT	CASSQQTGLAEKLFF
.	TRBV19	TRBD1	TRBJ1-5	TGTGCCAGTAATACAGGGGGCAGAGGCAATCAGCCCCAGCATTTT	CASNTGGRGNQPQHF
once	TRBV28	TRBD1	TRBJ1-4	TGTGCCAGCAGCCCAGCAAAGACAGGGATGGAAGAAAAACTGTTTTTT	CASSPAKTGMEEKLFF
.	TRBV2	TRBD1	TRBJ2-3	TGTGCCAGCAGTATGGGACAGGGGGGTTTTACTGGGAGCACAGATACGCAGTATTTT	CASSMGQGGFTGSTDTQYF
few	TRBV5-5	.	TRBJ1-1	TGTGCCAGCAGCGGTACAGGGTTCACTGAAGCTTTCTTT	CASSGTGFTEAFF
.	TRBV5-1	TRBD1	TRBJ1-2	TGCGCCAGCAGCTTGACAGGGGGTGGCTACACCTTC	CASSLTGGGYTF
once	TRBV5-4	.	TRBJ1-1	TGTGCCAGCAGCTTGGGGACGAGGGTCGGGGACACTGAAGCTTTCTTT	CASSLGTRVGDTEAFF
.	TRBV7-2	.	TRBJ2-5	TGTGCCAGCAGCTTTTGGGGGCGCCGGGAGACCCAGTACTTC	CASSFWGRRETQYF
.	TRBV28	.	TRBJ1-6	TGTGCCAGCAGCCCGGGGGGAAATAATTCACCCCTCCACTTT	CASSPGGNNSPLHF
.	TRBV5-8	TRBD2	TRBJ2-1	TGTGCCAGCAGGCAGATTCTAGCGGGGCTGTCTAATGAGCAGTTCTTC	CASRQILAGLSNEQFF
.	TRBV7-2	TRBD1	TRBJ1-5	TGTGCCAGCAGCCTGAACCGACAGGGTAATCAGCCCCAGCATTTT	CASSLNRQGNQPQHF
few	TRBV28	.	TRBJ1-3	TGTGCCAGCAGGACAGGTTCATCTGGAAACACCATATATTTT	CASRTGSSGNTIYF
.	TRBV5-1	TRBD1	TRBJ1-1	TGCGCCAGCAGAACAGGGGAGAACACTGAAGCTTTCTTT	CASRTGENTEAFF
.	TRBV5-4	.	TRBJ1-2	TGTGCCAGCGGACAGCCATCTAACTATGGCTACACCTTC	CASGQPSNYGYTF
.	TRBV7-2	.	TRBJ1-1	TGTGCCAGCAGCTTGCTATCAGGGAATTTAGACACTGAAGCTTTCTTT	CASSLLSGNLDTEAFF
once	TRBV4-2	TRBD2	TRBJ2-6	TGTGCCAGCAGCCAAGATGGGGGGGCTGGGGCCAACGTCCTGACTTTC	CASSQDGGAGANVLTF
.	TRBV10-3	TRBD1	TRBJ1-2	TGTGCCATCGGAGGGAACAGGGGGCAATTCTATGGCTACACCTTC	CAIGGNRGQFYGYTF
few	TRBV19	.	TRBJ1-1	TGTGCCAGTAGTGTGGGGGCCGGTGAAGCTTTCTTT	CASSVGAGEAFF
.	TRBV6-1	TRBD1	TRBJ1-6	TGTGCCAGCAGTGGTCACCGGGACAGGGGAACCTCCTATAATTCACCCCTCCACTTT	CASSGHRDRGTSYNSPLHF
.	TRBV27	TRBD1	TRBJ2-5	TGTGCCAGCAGGGGGCCGGGACAGCGACGTTGGGAGCAGTACTTC	CASRGPGQRRWEQYF
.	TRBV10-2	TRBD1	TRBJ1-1	TGCGCCAGCAGTGCCTCGGACAGGGGGATTTCTGAAGCTTTCTTT	CASSASDRGISEAFF
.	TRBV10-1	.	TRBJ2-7	TGCGCCAGCAGTGATCCGGGGGTCGAGCAGTACTTC	CASSDPGVEQYF
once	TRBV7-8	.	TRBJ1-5	TGTGCCAGCAGCGTCGGGAGGCCAGATCAGCCCCAGCATTTT	CASSVGRPDQPQHF
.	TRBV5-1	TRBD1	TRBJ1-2	TGCGCCAGCAGCTTGCCGCAGGGGGCGAAAGAAGGCCTCCGGAGCTATGGCTACACCTTC	CASSLPQGAKEGLRSYGYTF
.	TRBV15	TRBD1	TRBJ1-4	TGTGCCACCAGCAGAGATGGGGGACAGCCGAATGAAAAACTGTTTTTT	CATSRDGGQPNEKLFF
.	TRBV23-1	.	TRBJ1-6	TGCGCCAGCAGTCAAGGGAGCTCCTATAATTCACCCCTCCACTTT	CASSQGSSYNSPLHF
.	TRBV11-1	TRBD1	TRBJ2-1	TGTGCCAGCAGCTTAGGGGTACAGGGGGCGAATGAGCAGTTCTTC	CASSLGVQGANEQFF
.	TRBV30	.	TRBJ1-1	TGTGCCTGGAGTGCCCCTTTGTGGGGCGGCACTGAAGCTTTCTTT	CAWSAPLWGGTEAFF
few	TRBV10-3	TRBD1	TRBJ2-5	TGTGCCATCAGCCGGGACAGGGGCGCGCGGGGCGGTGAGACCCAGTACTTC	CAISRDRGARGGETQYF
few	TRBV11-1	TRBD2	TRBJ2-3	TGTGCCAGCCGCACCGGGACTAGCGGGGGGGCCAGTACGCAGTATTTT	CASRTGTSGGASTQYF
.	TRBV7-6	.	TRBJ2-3	TGTGCCAGCAGCTTAGGCGCGGCAGGGGGCACAGATACGCAGTATTTT	CASSLGAAGGTDTQYF
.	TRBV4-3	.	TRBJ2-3	TGCGCCAGCAGCCAAGAAGGGGGAGGGGCTCGCGACACAGATACGCAGTATTTT	CASSQEGGGARDTDTQYF
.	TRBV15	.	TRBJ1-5	TGTGCCACCAGCAGAGATGTGGGGGCTGAGGGGCAGCCCCAGCATTTT	CATSRDVGAEGQPQHF
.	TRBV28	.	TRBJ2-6	TGTGCCAGCAGGAGGGGGGGCGGGGCCAACGTCCTGACTTTC	CASRRGGGANVLTF
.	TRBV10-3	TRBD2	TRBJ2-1	TGTGCCATCAGTGACGGGACTAGTTATTATGAGCAGTTCTTC	CAISDGTSYYEQFF
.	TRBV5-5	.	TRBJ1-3	TGTGCCAGCAGCTTAGAGACGTCGAGGGGAAACACCATATATTTT	CASSLETSRGNTIYF
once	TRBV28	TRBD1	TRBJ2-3	TGTGCCAGCAGCCCACTGGGACAGGGGGTCCCAGCGTGGCTCACAGATACGCAGTATTTT	CASSPLGQGVPAWLTDTQYF
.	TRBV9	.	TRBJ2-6	TGTGCCAGCACCCGGGGGACTCTGGGGGCCAACGTCCTGACTTTC	CASTRGTLGANVLTF
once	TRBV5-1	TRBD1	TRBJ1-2	TGCGCCAGCAGCCCAGGACAGGGACAGGGCTACACCTTC	CASSPGQGQGYTF
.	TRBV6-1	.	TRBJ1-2	TGTGCCAGCGGGGGGGGGAACTATGGCTACACCTTC	CASGGGNYGYTF
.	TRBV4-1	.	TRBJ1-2	TGCGCCAGCAGCCAAGATCTGACAGCTAACTATGGCTACACCTTC	CASSQDLTANYGYTF
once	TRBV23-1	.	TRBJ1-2	TGCGCCAGCAGCCCCGCTTCTACAGGTCCCCCCTATGGCTACACCTTC	CASSPASTGPPYGYTF
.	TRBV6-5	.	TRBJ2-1	TGTGCCAGCAGCCCGGGACAAAACTACAATGAGCAGTTCTTC	CASSPGQNYNEQFF
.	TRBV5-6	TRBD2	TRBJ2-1	TGTGCCAGCACCGGTGGAGCGGGGAGTCCCTACAATGAGCAGTTCTTC	CASTGGAGSPYNEQFF